The subject of this entry is one TCR beta chain. The antigen is undetermined. The entry originates in a study of Ad26.COV2.S vaccination and SARS-CoV-2 variants. The V end was cut by 3 bases, the J end by 3 bases, with 14 bases between. CDR1 and CDR2 (germline): SEHNR, FQNEAQ (reference sequence). The CDR3 contains 15 residues. Overall study results and limits: Substantial breadth was reported for post-vaccination spike-specific CD8+ and CD4+ T cells. Quantification of TCR breadth and depth may have yielded underestimates of total T cell responses. Individuals receiving vaccine had higher spike-specific TCR breadth than placebo recipients did.

Repertoires were generated with immunoSEQ multiplex PCR, while TCRdb's copy carries only in-frame clones and drops some. The sample includes more than 150,000 clones, 87% seen only once; the top ten take about 5.5%. The receptor's source is a human donor who had recovered from COVID-19. The chain is built from TRBV7-9 and TRBJ2-5, with D maybe TRBD1 (5 bases). This specimen consisted of peripheral blood, obtained after recovery from COVID-19. The CDR3 sequence is CASSFDWGGKETQYF. For the CDR3, the DNA is TGTGCCAGCAGCTTCGACTGGGGCGGTAAAGAGACCCAGTACTTC.